This T cell receptor beta chain comes out of a study of cytomegalovirus exposure and HLA in healthy donors. Study-wide results and limits: Some TCR beta chains (about 180 of them) were listed as cytomegalovirus-associated. In a later analysis, TCR association rates varied by HLA locus: DRB1 most, HLA-C fewest. Within the data, a cluster of highly shared sequence variants was likely a sequencing artifact.

Remarks on this clone: The antigen remains undetermined.

Amplification used 60 Vbeta primers and 13 Jbeta primers. The table came from immunoSEQ multiplex PCR; TCRdb's copy has only in-frame clones and leaves some out. The sample holds approximately 95,000 clones, 65% to 90% seen once. The CDR3 spans 19 residues. V was pared by 3 bases and J by 1 base, with 15 bases of the junction left unmatched. Germline V gene lookup returns CDR1 SGHRS and CDR2 YFSETQ. The sample consisted of PBMCs. This rearrangement joins TRBV5-1 to TRBJ2-3, with 9 bases fitting TRBD1. The sequence was obtained from a woman between 65 and 79 years old in good health and CMV-seropositive. CDR3 sequence: CASSSNPKGQGKGTDTQYF. The CDR3 DNA sequence: TGCGCCAGCAGCTCAAACCCAAAAGGACAGGGGAAGGGCACAGATACGCAGTATTTT. The whole variable domain, remainder taken from reference TRBV5-1 and TRBJ2-3, is KAGVTQTPRYLIKTRGQQVTLSCSPISGHRSVSWYQQTPGQGLQFLFEYFSETQRNKGNFPGRFSGRQFSNSRSEMNVSTLELGDSALYLCASSSNPKGQGKGTDTQYFGPGTRLTVL.